In its sample, the clone carrying this T cell receptor (beta chain) was seen a few times. What it binds is unknown. This entry belongs to a study of identical twins. Findings and caveats of the study: Conclusions were based on cross-sectional statistical analysis, without following the same donors. High-abundance cord blood beta clonotypes had fewer insertions; memory repertoires showed none.

TCRdb used MiXCR to reprocess the 5' RACE reads, holding one entry per CDR3 protein. Here the sample spans roughly 690,000 distinct CDR3 sequences, 21% being singletons. The CDR3 length is 15 residues. V lost 1 base and J lost 3; bases outside the gene matches: 5. Germline lookup yields CDR1 SGHTA and CDR2 FQGNSA. This same sample was also part of a study on T cells expressing NK-cell markers. That work adds: Clones of NKG2C+ T cells that had expanded were of unclear HCMV specificity.

The TCR sequence derives from a woman under 30 in good health. The chain recombines TRBV7-2 with TRBJ2-7; 8 nucleotides align to TRBD2. Specimen: PBMCs. CDR3 in amino acids: CASSLGASGYYEQYF. The CDR3, as DNA: TGTGCCAGCAGCTTAGGGGCTAGCGGGTACTACGAGCAGTACTTC.